This T cell receptor beta chain is from a study of T cells in Graves' hyperthyroidism and ophthalmopathy. Study outcomes and limitations: The majority of expanded thyroid clonotypes above 0.001 also appeared in blood.

Criteria for exclusion of patients were uncontrolled infection, other autoimmune disease, pregnancy or lactation. PBMCs were sourced from more than 7.5 ml fresh peripheral blood. In regard to this clonotype: Its cognate antigen is unknown.

Per germline, CDR1 MNHEY and CDR2 SMNVEV (reference sequence). Trimming stripped 6 bases from V and 2 bases from J, with 14 bases between. The CDR3 covers 14 residues. RNA transcripts served as the template for amplifying TCR beta CDR3 regions. A set of HTBI primers served as the primers for a first-round RT-PCR of the TCR CDR3. Each CDR3 protein is one row after TCRdb ran MiXCR on the multiplex PCR reads. This sample has 530,000 or so distinct CDR3 sequences; about 15% occur once, and the top ten carry approximately 15%. The sequenced material came from blood. The V and J genes are TRBV27 and TRBJ2-7, with D hard to call. This sequence was found in a woman between 18 and 29 years old with Graves' ophthalmopathy. The chain's CDR3 is CASSPMAGTYEQYF. CDR3 DNA sequence: TGTGCCAGCAGCCCGATGGCCGGAACCTACGAGCAGTACTTC.